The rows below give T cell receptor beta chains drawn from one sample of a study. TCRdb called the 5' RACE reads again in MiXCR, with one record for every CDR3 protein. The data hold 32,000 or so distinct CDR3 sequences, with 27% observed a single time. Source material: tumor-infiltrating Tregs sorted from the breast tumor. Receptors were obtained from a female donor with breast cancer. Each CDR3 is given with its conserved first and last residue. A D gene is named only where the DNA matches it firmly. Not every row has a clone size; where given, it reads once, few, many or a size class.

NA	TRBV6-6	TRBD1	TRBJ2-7	TGTGCCAGCAGGACTGCAGGGGGTGGGCATAACAACAAGCAGTACTTC	CASRTAGGGHNNKQYF
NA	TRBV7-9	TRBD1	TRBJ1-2	TGTGCCAGCAGCCTCCCGGGACAGTTACGAGGCTACACCTTC	CASSLPGQLRGYTF
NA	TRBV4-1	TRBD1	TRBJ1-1	TGCGCCAGCAGCCAAGCCCGGGACAGGGGTGCTTTCTTT	CASSQARDRGAFF
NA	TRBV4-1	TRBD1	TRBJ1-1	TGCGCCAGCAGCCCCCAGGGGGACAGGGGGCCGAACACTGAAGCTTTCTTT	CASSPQGDRGPNTEAFF
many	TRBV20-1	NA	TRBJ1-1	TGCAGTGCTAGAGACCCCCGGGGGGCCCCTGAAGCTTTCTTT	CSARDPRGAPEAFF
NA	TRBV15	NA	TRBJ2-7	TGTGCCACCAGCAGAGGGGCGGGTACTCGCTACGAGCAGTACTTC	CATSRGAGTRYEQYF
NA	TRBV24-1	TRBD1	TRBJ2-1	TGTGCCACCAGTGAGCCCGGACAGGGCACGAATGAGCAGTTCTTC	CATSEPGQGTNEQFF
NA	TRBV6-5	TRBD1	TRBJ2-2	TGTGCCAGCAGCGGGACAGCTAATCACTTTATCCTCACCGGGGAGCTGTTTTTT	CASSGTANHFILTGELFF
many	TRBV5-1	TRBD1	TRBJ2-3	TGCGCCAGCAGATCCGGACAGGGGACAGATACGCAGTATTTT	CASRSGQGTDTQYF
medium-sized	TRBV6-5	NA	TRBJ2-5	TGTGCCAGCAGTTATTGGGGGAGAGAGACCCAGTACTTC	CASSYWGRETQYF
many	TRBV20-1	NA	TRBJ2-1	TGCAGTATAGCCCAGTACAATGAGCAGTTCTTC	CSIAQYNEQFF
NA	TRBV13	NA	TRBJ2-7	TGTGCCAGCAGCCGACTAGTGGGAGGCGCCGGGGACTCCTACGAGCAGTACTTC	CASSRLVGGAGDSYEQYF
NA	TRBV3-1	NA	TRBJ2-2	TGTGCCAGCAGCCAAGAGACGGGAGCCGGGGAGCTGTTTTTT	CASSQETGAGELFF